What follows are 27 T cell receptor beta chains derived from one specimen sequenced in a study of blood T cell repertoires in COVID-19. Generated by immunoSEQ multiplex PCR, the TCRdb table keeps only in-frame clones and is missing some. The repertoire has about 300,000 clones, 87% of them found once; the top ten carry approximately 5%. What was sequenced was PBMCs or T cells enriched from blood (not recorded which). The receptors originated from a woman in her 30s who had recovered from COVID-19.

The CDR3 DNA follows: TGCGCCAGCAGCCACCAAGGGGGGGAGTACGAGCAGTACTTC. Translating it yields CASSHQGGEYEQYF. The chain couples TRBV5-1 to TRBJ2-7; a possible D gene is TRBD2 (7 bases). From germline, CDR1 is SGHRS and CDR2 YFSETQ. This CDR3 has 14 amino acids. V dropped 4 bases and J dropped 4 bases, with 15 bases sitting between them. Full variable domain (outside the CDR3, taken from reference TRBV5-1 and TRBJ2-7): KAGVTQTPRYLIKTRGQQVTLSCSPISGHRSVSWYQQTPGQGLQFLFEYFSETQRNKGNFPGRFSGRQFSNSRSEMNVSTLELGDSALYLCASSHQGGEYEQYFGPGTRLTVT.

The chain is built from TRBV11-2 and TRBJ1-1; D is unclear. The V gene lost 2 bases and the J gene lost 10 bases, with 17 bases spanning the gap. This CDR3 has 14 amino acids. Germline CDR1 reads SGHAT; CDR2 reads FQNNGV. The CDR3 DNA reads TGTGCCAGCAGCTTACGAGCGGATGGGTTGGGAGCTTTCTTT. Protein sequence: CASSLRADGLGAFF. Full variable domain (outside the CDR3, taken from reference TRBV11-2 and TRBJ1-1): EAGVAQSPRYKIIEKRQSVAFWCNPISGHATLYWYQQILGQGPKLLIQFQNNGVVDDSQLPKDRFSAERLKGVDSTLKIQPAKLEDSAVYLCASSLRADGLGAFFGQGTRLTVV.

This chain links TRBV10-3 with TRBJ1-1, with TRBD1 identical over 8 bases. Trimming took 11 bases from V and 4 from J; bases not matched to a gene: 3. Germline-derived CDR1 and CDR2 are ENHRY and SYGVKD. The CDR3 runs to 11 residues. This CDR3 is CASQGATEAFF. CDR3 bases: TGTGCCTCTCAGGGGGCCACTGAAGCTTTCTTT.

The chain is built from TRBV30 and TRBJ1-5; D perhaps matches TRBD1 (6 bases). The CDR3 spans 14 residues. The germline gives CDR1 GTSNPN, CDR2 SVGIG (reference sequence). V lost 2 bases, J lost 2 bases, and 10 bases lay in between. The CDR3, as DNA: TGTGCCTGGAGTCAGGGGCCAGGCAATCAGCCCCAGCATTTT. Encoded protein: CAWSQGPGNQPQHF.

The V call is TRBV6-5, the J call TRBJ2-1; TRBD2 matches 9 bases. Unmatched junction bases numbered 7, after V lost 8 bases and J lost 2 bases. Germline values: CDR1 MNHEY, CDR2 SVGAGI. This CDR3 is built from 15 residues. The chain's CDR3 is CASSGGGATYNEQFF. In nucleotides, the CDR3 is TGTGCCAGCTCCGGCGGGGGGGCCACCTACAATGAGCAGTTCTTC.

This chain links TRBV19 with TRBJ1-2, with D uncertain. The CDR3 covers 16 residues. V lost 5 bases and J 3 bases, leaving 19 bases between the germline ends. Germline CDR1 is LNHDA and CDR2 is SQIVND (reference sequence). Here the CDR3 DNA reads TGTGCCAGTAGTTCTTTCGGACTTCCTTCCTACTATGGCTACACCTTC. Protein product: CASSSFGLPSYYGYTF.

The chain employs TRBV19 and TRBJ1-5; 8 nucleotides agree with TRBD1. CDR1 LNHDA and CDR2 SQIVND come from the germline V gene (reference sequence). V dropped 10 bases and J dropped 6; count of bases not matched to a gene: 8. The CDR3 length is 13 residues. Here the CDR3 reads CATTGGLAQPQHF. The CDR3 DNA reads TGTGCCACTACAGGGGGACTGGCTCAGCCCCAGCATTTT.

The V gene is TRBV4-1, the J gene TRBJ1-1; 8 bases map to TRBD1. Trimming cost V 4 bases and J 4 bases; bases outside gene matches: 5. Germline loops: CDR1 MGHRA, CDR2 YSYEKL. This CDR3 comprises 14 residues. In DNA, the CDR3 is TGCGCCAGCAGCCTCCAGGGGGCTGGCACTGAAGCTTTCTTT. Translated, it gives CASSLQGAGTEAFF.

The chain carries TRBV7-9 and TRBJ1-4; TRBD1 matches at 8 bases. The V and J ends lost 3 bases and 7 bases, in that order; junction bases with no gene match: 4. Germline loops: CDR1 SEHNR, CDR2 FQNEAQ (reference sequence). The CDR3 covers 14 residues. In DNA form, the CDR3 reads TGTGCCAGCAGCTTGGACAGGGCCCTTGAAAAACTGTTTTTT. Translating gives CASSLDRALEKLFF.

The genes are TRBV18 and TRBJ2-7; a weak D match, TRBD1 (7 bases). Germline assignment: CDR1 KGHSH and CDR2 LQKENI. The length of the CDR3 is 12 residues. V dropped 4 bases and J dropped 7 bases, with 11 bases sitting between them. The CDR3 here is CASSLSGGEQYF. The CDR3 DNA follows: TGTGCCAGCTCACTTTCAGGGGGGGAGCAGTACTTC.

The chain is built from TRBV9 and TRBJ1-2, with 7 bases aligning to TRBD1. This CDR3 spans 13 amino acids. The germline V gene encodes CDR1 SGDLS and CDR2 YYNGEE. The ends lost 8 bases at V and 4 bases at J; junction bases unmatched: 8. CDR3: CASGGTAAYGYTF. In DNA form, the CDR3 reads TGTGCCAGTGGCGGGACAGCCGCCTATGGCTACACCTTC.

This clone was picked up one time. The chain uses TRBV9 and TRBJ2-7; D unclear. The CDR3 totals 13 residues. The germline V gene has CDR1 SGDLS and CDR2 YYNGEE. V lost 2 bases, J lost 0 bases, and 6 bases lay in between. CDR3 sequence: CASSVGVSYEQYF. The CDR3 DNA is TGTGCCAGCAGCGTCGGTGTCTCCTACGAGCAGTACTTC.

As DNA, the CDR3 is TGCGCCAGCAGCCTAGGGACTAGCGGGGGCATCGACATTCAGTACTTC. As protein: CASSLGTSGGIDIQYF. The V gene is TRBV4-3, the J gene TRBJ2-4; 14 bases agree with TRBD2. The CDR3 sequence is 16 residues long. CDR1 LGHNA and CDR2 YSLEER come from the germline V gene. J lost 8 bases, V lost 4 bases, and 7 bases had no gene match.

The rearrangement uses TRBV2 and TRBJ1-3; D is undetermined. Germline CDR1 is SNHLY and CDR2 is FYNNEI. The CDR3 has 15 residues. Trimming cost V 6 bases and J 0 bases, with 12 bases left between them. As DNA, the CDR3 is TGTGCCAGCAGCGATCCGCGGGGCTCTGGAAACACCATATATTTT. Protein sequence: CASSDPRGSGNTIYF.

This clone was seen a single time. The rearrangement joins TRBV21-1 to TRBJ1-1. TRBV21-1 is listed as a pseudogene. There are 12 residues in the CDR3. CDR3 protein: CASSKDAAEAFF. The CDR3 nucleotides read TGTGCCAGCAGCAAAGACGCGGCGGAAGCTTTCTTT.

V gene TRBV6-2 or TRBV6-3 combines with J gene TRBJ1-1; a possible D gene is TRBD1 (5 bases). V lost 2 bases, J lost 7 bases, and 11 bases lay in between. CDR1 MNHEY and CDR2 SVGEGT come from the germline V gene. This CDR3 spans 13 amino acids. In DNA form, the CDR3 reads TGTGCCAGCAGTTACGGACATTACGGTGAAGCTTTCTTT. It translates to CASSYGHYGEAFF.

This chain connects TRBV19 to TRBJ1-5; 7 positions match TRBD1. J lost 3 bases, V lost 1 base, and 6 bases had no gene match. This CDR3 spans 16 amino acids. The V gene's germline CDR1 is LNHDA and CDR2 SQIVND (reference sequence). Here the CDR3 DNA reads TGTGCCAGTAGTATAGTGCAGACAGGGAACAATCAGCCCCAGCATTTT. Its translation: CASSIVQTGNNQPQHF.

J is TRBJ1-2 and V is TRBV4-3; tentative D call: TRBD1 (6 bases). Trimming left V 5 bases short and J 4 bases short, with 17 bases between. Germline CDR1 is LGHNA and CDR2 is YSLEER. This CDR3 is 15 amino acids long. The chain's CDR3 is CASSKAHRVGYGYTF. Here the CDR3 DNA reads TGCGCCAGCAGCAAGGCACACAGGGTCGGCTATGGCTACACCTTC.

The J gene is TRBJ2-7, the V gene TRBV6-5; 7 positions match TRBD1. CDR1 is MNHEY, CDR2 SVGAGI, per germline. The ends lost 6 bases at V and 5 bases at J; junction bases unmatched: 10. The CDR3 spans 14 residues. CDR3 DNA: TGTGCCAGCAGCCGGACAGGCCTTAGGGACGAGCAGTACTTC. Amino acids: CASSRTGLRDEQYF.

The rearrangement joins TRBV2 to TRBJ1-1; the D gene is possibly TRBD1 (5 bases). Germline-derived CDR1 and CDR2 are SNHLY and FYNNEI. The CDR3 extends over 12 amino acids. DNA of the CDR3: TGTGCAAAGATGGGGCGGAACACTGAAGCTTTCTTT. As protein: CAKMGRNTEAFF.

The chain carries TRBV27 and TRBJ1-5; D might be TRBD1 (5 bases). The germline gives CDR1 MNHEY, CDR2 SMNVEV (reference sequence). This CDR3 contains 16 residues. V lost 2 bases to trimming and J lost 0 bases, with 11 bases between them. CDR3 sequence reads: CASSLKGLYSNQPQHF. The CDR3 DNA sequence: TGTGCCAGCAGTTTAAAGGGGCTATATAGCAATCAGCCCCAGCATTTT.

This clone was observed a single time. The chain combines TRBV7-2 with TRBJ1-2; weak D call: TRBD1 (5 bases). This CDR3 contains 14 residues. CDR1 SGHTA and CDR2 FQGNSA come from the germline V gene. V was trimmed by 5 bases and J by 3 bases, leaving 13 bases between them. The CDR3 protein is CASSPSTVDYGYTF. CDR3 in DNA: TGTGCCAGCAGCCCTTCGACAGTTGACTATGGCTACACCTTC.

The rearrangement uses TRBV4-1 and TRBJ1-3; TRBD1 might be the D (5 bases). Germline V gene sequence: CDR1 MGHRA, CDR2 YSYEKL. The CDR3 runs to 14 residues. Trimming removed 0 bases at V and 8 bases at J, with 11 bases between. CDR3 amino acids: CASSQDTGGDTIYF. CDR3 DNA: TGCGCCAGCAGCCAAGATACGGGGGGGGACACCATATATTTT.

CDR3 protein: CASSVGEGRYEQFF. The CDR3 DNA is TGTGCCAGCAGCGTAGGTGAAGGGAGGTATGAGCAGTTCTTC. The rearrangement links TRBV9 to TRBJ2-1, with D maybe TRBD2 (6 bases). Trimming shortened V by 0 bases and J by 8 bases, and 12 bases separated the two germline ends. The CDR3 consists of 14 residues. Germline V CDR1 and CDR2: SGDLS, YYNGEE.

This chain uses TRBV5-1 with TRBJ1-3; D is unresolved. The CDR3 consists of 15 residues. Trimming cost V 0 bases and J 0 bases, with 7 bases left between them. CDR1 and CDR2 from the germline V gene are SGHRS and YFSETQ. The CDR3 DNA sequence: TGCGCCAGCAGCTTGGATGGCAGCTCTGGAAACACCATATATTTT. Amino acids: CASSLDGSSGNTIYF.

CDR3 nucleotide sequence: TGTGCCAGCAGCACTCACAGGGGGGAGGTTGGCTACACCTTC. It yields the protein CASSTHRGEVGYTF. The chain links TRBV7-9 to TRBJ1-2; TRBD1 matches at 8 bases. V gave up 5 bases and J gave up 7 bases; unmatched junction bases: 9. Per the germline V gene, CDR1 is SEHNR and CDR2 is FQNEAQ (reference sequence). CDR3 length equals 14 residues.

The rearrangement uses TRBV7-3 and TRBJ1-3; D uncertain. Germline V gives CDR1 SGHTA, CDR2 FQGTGA. V lost 2 bases and J lost 14, with 19 bases in between. The CDR3 length is 14 residues. The DNA for the CDR3 is TGTGCCAGCAGCTTAGGTACCGGGTCCGCGCCGTTATATTTT. Protein product: CASSLGTGSAPLYF. Full variable domain (rest looked up from reference TRBV7-3 and TRBJ1-3): GAGVSQTPSNKVTEKGKYVELRCDPISGHTALYWYRQSLGQGPEFLIYFQGTGAADDSGLPNDRFFAVRPEGSVSTLKIQRTERGDSAVYLCASSLGTGSAPLYFGEGSWLTVV.